Each of the 28 T cell receptor beta chains below was sequenced from the same sample in a study of cytomegalovirus exposure and HLA in healthy donors. The PCR made use of 60 Vbeta and 13 Jbeta primers. Generated by immunoSEQ multiplex PCR, the TCRdb table keeps only in-frame clones and is missing some. The sample lists approximately 140,000 clones; about three quarters were seen once. Sequenced sample: PBMCs. The origin of the receptors is a man aged 35 to 55 in good health and CMV-seropositive.

The chain uses TRBV29-1 and TRBJ2-1; TRBD2 matches at 10 bases. This CDR3 is 14 amino acids long. Germline CDR1 reads SQVTM; CDR2 reads ANQGSEA. The ends lost 7 bases at V and 7 bases at J; junction bases unmatched: 10. The CDR3: CSARRLAGVNEQFF. The CDR3, as DNA: TGCAGCGCCAGACGGCTAGCGGGAGTTAATGAGCAGTTCTTC.

This clone was seen a few times. The J gene is TRBJ1-1, the V gene TRBV5-8; maybe TRBD1 (5 bases). This CDR3 contains 12 residues. V lost 5 bases, J lost 11 bases, and 16 bases lay in between. The germline V gene has CDR1 SGHTS and CDR2 YDEGEE. The CDR3 coding sequence is TGTGCCAGCAGAATAGGTGGACATTGGGCTTTCTTT. Its protein is CASRIGGHWAFF.

V gene TRBV5-8 combines with J gene TRBJ1-6, with D uncertain. Germline CDR1 SGHTS, CDR2 YDEGEE. This CDR3 has 12 amino acids. Between the trimmed V and J ends, which lost 6 bases and 9 bases, there was a span of 10 bases. The CDR3 DNA is TGTGCCAGCACCCTACGTACTTCACCCCTCCACTTT. This encodes CASTLRTSPLHF.

The chain combines TRBV18 with TRBJ2-7, with TRBD2 matching over 13 bases. This CDR3 has 16 amino acids. Germline assignment: CDR1 KGHSH and CDR2 LQKENI. The V segment lost 6 bases and the J segment 4 bases; nucleotides outside the gene matches: 9. The chain's CDR3 is CASSPTRTSGSYEQYF. The CDR3 DNA sequence: TGTGCCAGCTCTCCAACTCGGACTAGCGGGAGTTACGAGCAGTACTTC.

The chain uses TRBV28 and TRBJ1-1; possible D gene TRBD1, 5 bases. Germline V gene sequence: CDR1 MDHEN, CDR2 SYDVKM. The CDR3 length is 15 residues. Trimming pared 6 bases from V and 1 base from J, leaving 15 bases between. CDR3 DNA sequence: TGTGCCAGCAGGGGGCAAGGCCCTGGGAACACTGAAGCTTTCTTT. This encodes CASRGQGPGNTEAFF. The variable domain in full, completed from reference TRBV28 and TRBJ1-1, reads DVKVTQSSRYLVKRTGEKVFLECVQDMDHENMFWYRQDPGLGLRLIYFSYDVKMKEKGDIPEGYSVSREKKERFSLILESASTNQTSMYLCASRGQGPGNTEAFFGQGTRLTVV.

V usage is TRBV6-5 and J usage is TRBJ1-2, with 8 bases identical to TRBD1. Trimming took 6 bases from V and 7 from J; bases not matched to a gene: 7. Germline CDR1 and CDR2: MNHEY and SVGAGI. The CDR3 is 13 residues long. CDR3 bases: TGTGCCAGCAGCCCAGGGGGCTCGGGTGGCTACACCTTC. It encodes CASSPGGSGGYTF.

The J gene is TRBJ2-5, the V gene TRBV5-1, with 7 bases that match TRBD1. Germline values: CDR1 SGHRS, CDR2 YFSETQ. V shed 0 bases, J shed 2 bases, and the junction held 4 bases outside the gene matches. This CDR3 is 15 amino acids long. CDR3 in amino acids: CASSLATGVQETQYF. The CDR3 bases are TGCGCCAGCAGCTTGGCCACAGGGGTTCAAGAGACCCAGTACTTC.

The chain carries TRBV7-9 and TRBJ2-7; 8 positions match TRBD2. The V segment lost 5 bases and the J segment 1 base; nucleotides outside the gene matches: 4. The germline V gene encodes CDR1 SEHNR and CDR2 FQNEAQ (reference sequence). This CDR3 spans 14 amino acids. The CDR3 protein is CASSPSGSSYEQYF. CDR3 nucleotides: TGTGCCAGCAGCCCTAGCGGGTCTTCCTACGAGCAGTACTTC.

CDR3 bases: TGCGCCAGCAGCCGCGGCGAACAGGACCTGGTGGGTCAGTTCTTC. Translation gives CASSRGEQDLVGQFF. The J gene is TRBJ2-1, the V gene TRBV4-1; D possibly corresponds to TRBD1 (5 bases). This CDR3 contains 15 residues. The V gene lost 4 bases and the J gene lost 13 bases, with 23 bases spanning the gap. The V gene's germline CDR1 is MGHRA and CDR2 YSYEKL.

This clone was picked up a small number of times. The chain joins TRBV14 to TRBJ2-1, with 7 bases identical to TRBD2. Germline V gives CDR1 SGHDN, CDR2 FVKESK. The CDR3 is made up of 16 amino acids. V lost 4 bases and J lost 4; bases outside the gene matches: 10. Here the CDR3 DNA reads TGTGCCAGCAGCCTCAAGGGGACTATCCTGTACAATGAGCAGTTCTTC. It is translated as CASSLKGTILYNEQFF. The variable domain in full, with the rest retrieved from reference TRBV14 and TRBJ2-1, is EAGVTQFPSHSVIEKGQTVTLRCDPISGHDNLYWYRRVMGKEIKFLLHFVKESKQDESGMPNNRFLAERTGGTYSTLKVQPAELEDSGVYFCASSLKGTILYNEQFFGPGTRLTVL.

Comments on this clone: One end of the junction is discordant with germline, which a read error may explain. V is TRBV7-2 and J is TRBJ2-2; tentatively, D is TRBD2 (5 bases). The CDR3 spans 12 residues. CDR1 is SGHTA, CDR2 FQGNSA, per germline. The chain's CDR3 is CASSLVVGEPFF. Written as DNA, the CDR3 is TGTGCCAGCAGCTTAGTGGTCGGGGAGCCGTTTTTT.

The chain joins TRBV28 to TRBJ2-7; 7 bases match TRBD1. V lost 5 bases to trimming and J lost 3 bases; unmatched junction nucleotides: 10. The CDR3 loop spans 15 amino acids. Germline loops: CDR1 MDHEN, CDR2 SYDVKM. The CDR3 bases are TGTGCCAGCAGTCCCCACCGGGACAGAGTCTACGAGCAGTACTTC. It codes for CASSPHRDRVYEQYF.

The chain has TRBV18 and TRBJ2-1; tentative D call: TRBD2 (6 bases). The ends were cut back, 2 bases at V and 0 bases at J, with 8 bases in the middle. This CDR3 region has 15 residues. The germline gives CDR1 KGHSH, CDR2 LQKENI. In DNA, the CDR3 is TGTGCCAGCTCACCAGGCGGGGCCTCCTACAATGAGCAGTTCTTC. It yields the protein CASSPGGASYNEQFF.

The chain recombines TRBV9 with TRBJ2-7, with D possibly matching TRBD1 (5 bases). The CDR3 totals 13 residues. Trimming removed 6 bases from V and 3 bases from J, with 13 bases in between. Germline loops: CDR1 SGDLS, CDR2 YYNGEE. CDR3 amino acids: CASNPGNGYEQYF. The CDR3 DNA sequence: TGTGCCAGCAACCCAGGGAATGGCTACGAGCAGTACTTC.

J is TRBJ1-5 and V is TRBV6-5, with D tentatively TRBD1 (5 bases). The CDR3 contains 15 residues. V was pared by 4 bases and J by 0 bases, with 10 bases between. Germline CDR1 MNHEY, CDR2 SVGAGI. CDR3 coding DNA: TGTGCCAGCAGTTTCCGTGGGGCTAGCAATCAGCCCCAGCATTTT. It specifies CASSFRGASNQPQHF.

The chain uses TRBV7-6 and TRBJ2-7; TRBD1 matches at 7 bases. The CDR3 consists of 14 residues. Germline V CDR1 and CDR2: SGHVS, FNYEAQ. The junction had 10 bases not matched to a gene; V was cut back by 5 bases and J by 6 bases. This chain's CDR3 is CASSADADRAEQYF. The CDR3, as DNA: TGTGCCAGCAGCGCCGACGCCGACAGGGCCGAGCAGTACTTC.

This chain connects TRBV7-2 to TRBJ2-7, with a possible D match to TRBD2 (5 bases). Germline V gives CDR1 SGHTA, CDR2 FQGNSA. Trimming cost V 3 bases and J 2 bases, with 11 bases left between them. The CDR3 totals 14 residues. The CDR3 spells CASSFHRDAYEQYF. The DNA for the CDR3 is TGTGCCAGCAGCTTCCACCGGGATGCCTACGAGCAGTACTTC.

V gene TRBV5-1 combines with J gene TRBJ2-5; 8 nucleotides align to TRBD2. The germline CDR1 and CDR2 sequences are SGHRS and YFSETQ. With 4 bases clipped from V and 7 bases from J, the junction kept 6 bases outside the gene matches. This CDR3 comprises 13 residues. The CDR3 region is CASSLSGEGTQYF. CDR3 bases: TGCGCCAGCAGCCTTAGCGGGGAAGGGACCCAGTACTTC.

The V gene is TRBV13, the J gene TRBJ2-5; D gene unclear. Between the trimmed V and J ends, which lost 2 bases and 3 bases, there was a span of 7 bases. The CDR3 is made up of 13 amino acids. Germline-derived CDR1 and CDR2 are PRHDT and FYEKMQ (reference sequence). The CDR3 protein is CASSLRVKETQYF. The CDR3 coding sequence is TGTGCCAGCAGCTTAAGAGTGAAAGAGACCCAGTACTTC.

The chain has TRBV30 and TRBJ1-2; D gene uncertain. This CDR3 has 11 residues. Germline lookup yields CDR1 GTSNPN and CDR2 SVGIG (reference sequence). V lost 2 bases to trimming and J lost 5 bases, with 6 bases between them. CDR3 coding DNA: TGTGCCTGGAGTACGGGATATGGCTACACCTTC. Translating it yields CAWSTGYGYTF.

J is TRBJ2-3 and V is TRBV30, with a weak D call TRBD1 (6 bases). The CDR3 consists of 14 residues. CDR1 and CDR2 from the germline V gene are GTSNPN and SVGIG (reference sequence). The V end lost 6 bases, the J end lost 0 bases, and 13 bases lay between the germline ends. In nucleotides, the CDR3 is TGTGCCTGCCCATCCGGACAGAGCACAGATACGCAGTATTTT. Translating gives CACPSGQSTDTQYF.

V gene TRBV27 combines with J gene TRBJ1-1; 11 bases line up with TRBD1. The germline V gene encodes CDR1 MNHEY and CDR2 SMNVEV (reference sequence). With V trimmed by 5 bases and J by 6 bases, 2 bases remained unmatched. The CDR3 runs 13 residues. CDR3: CASSPDRGPEAFF. DNA for the CDR3: TGTGCCAGCAGTCCGGACAGGGGGCCTGAAGCTTTCTTT.

The chain joins TRBV2 to TRBJ2-5; TRBD1 might be the D (7 bases). Trimming took 6 bases from V and 0 from J, leaving 11 bases between them. This CDR3 has 14 amino acids. Germline-derived CDR1 and CDR2 are SNHLY and FYNNEI. DNA of the CDR3: TGTGCCAGCAGGGAGGGACAGCACCAAGAGACCCAGTACTTC. Protein sequence: CASREGQHQETQYF.

The V call is TRBV7-9, the J call TRBJ1-1; D is possibly TRBD1 (6 bases). With 1 base removed from V and 6 bases from J, the gap between germline ends came to 21 bases. The CDR3 is 17 residues long. The germline V gene encodes CDR1 SEHNR and CDR2 FQNEAQ (reference sequence). DNA of the CDR3: TGTGCCAGCAGCTTAGTGGGCAGGGGAACAGTAGGGGCTGAAGCTTTCTTT. Translated: CASSLVGRGTVGAEAFF.

This chain joins TRBV27 and TRBJ1-2; no firm D call. V was shortened by 3 bases and J by 6 bases, with 14 bases between the two germline ends. Germline V gene lookup returns CDR1 MNHEY and CDR2 SMNVEV (reference sequence). The CDR3 spans 14 residues. The CDR3 DNA reads as TGTGCCAGCAGTTTCCAACCACTTCCTCATGGCTACACCTTC. Residues: CASSFQPLPHGYTF.

J is TRBJ2-1 and V is TRBV6-4; TRBD2 agrees at 9 bases. CDR1 and CDR2 (germline): MRHNA, SNTAGT. V gave up 5 bases and J gave up 4 bases; unmatched junction bases: 6. This CDR3 comprises 15 residues. CDR3 sequence (DNA): TGTGCCAGCAGTACCGGGACTAGCCCTTACAATGAGCAGTTCTTC. It encodes CASSTGTSPYNEQFF.

The chain links TRBV7-2 to TRBJ2-7; a weak D match, TRBD2 (6 bases). The germline V and J ends were trimmed by 1 base and 5 bases, with 12 bases remaining between them. From germline, CDR1 is SGHTA and CDR2 FQGNSA. The CDR3 contains 14 residues. CDR3: CASSLDSAGNEQYF. In DNA form, the CDR3 reads TGTGCCAGCAGCTTAGATTCCGCGGGAAACGAGCAGTACTTC.

V usage is TRBV25-1 and J usage is TRBJ1-3, with D unclear. This CDR3 is built from 15 residues. Looked up from germline, CDR1 is MGHDK and CDR2 is SYGVNS. V was cut by 3 bases and J by 0 bases, with 9 bases left in between. Here the CDR3 reads CASSDGRSSGNTIYF. CDR3 DNA sequence: TGTGCCAGCAGTGATGGGAGGTCCTCTGGAAACACCATATATTTT.